The 21 T cell receptor beta chains below come from one sample, sequenced in a study of early T cells in non-severe SARS-CoV-2 infection. From the 5' RACE reads, TCRdb called clonotypes with MiXCR, one entry per CDR3 protein. The sample lists tens of thousands of distinct CDR3 sequences, approximately 12% occurring once. What was sequenced was whole blood. Every receptor here comes from an adult who was a healthcare worker with PCR-confirmed SARS-CoV-2 infection or an uninfected control (not recorded which).

This clonotype was picked up a small number of times. V is TRBV11-2 and J is TRBJ2-7; D gene unclear. CDR1 SGHAT and CDR2 FQNNGV come from the germline V gene. Trimming removed 0 bases from V and 1 base from J, with 19 bases in between. CDR3 size: 18 residues. This CDR3 reads CASSLEAGPLGLSYEQYF. In DNA, the CDR3 is TGTGCCAGCAGCTTAGAAGCAGGTCCTTTGGGCCTTTCCTACGAGCAGTACTTC. The full variable domain, rest sourced from reference TRBV11-2 and TRBJ2-7, is EAGVAQSPRYKIIEKRQSVAFWCNPISGHATLYWYQQILGQGPKLLIQFQNNGVVDDSQLPKDRFSAERLKGVDSTLKIQPAKLEDSAVYLCASSLEAGPLGLSYEQYFGPGTRLTVT.

This clonotype showed up many times. J is TRBJ2-3 and V is TRBV18; the match to TRBD2 covers 9 bases. Unmatched junction bases numbered 8, after V lost 0 bases and J lost 7 bases. The CDR3 runs to 16 residues. CDR1 and CDR2 (germline): KGHSH, LQKENI. The CDR3: CASSPPLAGGPYTQYF. In DNA form, the CDR3 reads TGTGCCAGCTCACCACCTCTGGCGGGGGGGCCGTATACGCAGTATTTT. Full variable domain (remainder filled in from reference TRBV18 and TRBJ2-3): NAGVMQNPRHLVRRRGQEARLRCSPMKGHSHVYWYRQLPEEGLKFMVYLQKENIIDESGMPKERFSAEFPKEGPSILRIQQVVRGDSAAYFCASSPPLAGGPYTQYFGPGTRLTVL.

The rearrangement links TRBV10-3 to TRBJ2-1; 8 positions agree with TRBD1. From germline, CDR1 is ENHRY and CDR2 SYGVKD. The CDR3 covers 12 residues. With V trimmed by 10 bases and J by 6 bases, 5 bases remained unmatched. The CDR3 spells CATRTGSNEQFF. In DNA form, the CDR3 reads TGTGCCACTCGGACAGGGTCCAATGAGCAGTTCTTC.

The chain recombines TRBV11-2 with TRBJ2-7; tentatively, D is TRBD1 (6 bases). The CDR3 is made up of 13 amino acids. Germline V gene lookup returns CDR1 SGHAT and CDR2 FQNNGV. V was cut by 5 bases and J by 1 base, with 9 bases left in between. The CDR3 protein is CASSTTGSYEQYF. The DNA of the CDR3 is TGTGCCAGCAGCACGACAGGTTCCTACGAGCAGTACTTC.

This chain connects TRBV11-2 to TRBJ1-2; D possibly corresponds to TRBD1 (5 bases). Trimming took off 3 bases at V and 0 bases at J, with 11 bases between the two ends. Germline V lookup: CDR1 SGHAT, CDR2 FQNNGV. The CDR3 runs to 15 residues. The CDR3 DNA sequence: TGTGCCAGCAGCTTGGTGGCAGGGTCTAACTATGGCTACACCTTC. Its protein product is CASSLVAGSNYGYTF.

The CDR3 loop is CSVERDYTF. As DNA, the CDR3 is TGCAGCGTTGAGCGGGACTACACCTTC. This rearrangement joins TRBV29-1 to TRBJ1-2, with no clear D. The CDR3 extends over 9 amino acids. The V gene lost 3 bases and the J gene lost 10 bases, with 6 bases spanning the gap. Germline V gene data show CDR1 as SQVTM and CDR2 as ANQGSEA.

This clonotype occurred a few times. V usage is TRBV29-1 and J usage is TRBJ1-1, with TRBD1 matching over 7 bases. The CDR3 length is 13 residues. V gave up 8 bases and J gave up 3 bases; unmatched junction bases: 9. Germline CDR1 reads SQVTM; CDR2 reads ANQGSEA. The CDR3 reads CSFRQGADTEAFF. The CDR3 DNA follows: TGCAGCTTTCGACAGGGTGCGGACACTGAAGCTTTCTTT.

V is TRBV9 and J is TRBJ1-1; D not resolved. Germline V gene data show CDR1 as SGDLS and CDR2 as YYNGEE. The ends were cut back, 4 bases at V and 1 base at J, with 8 bases in the middle. This CDR3 contains 13 residues. In DNA, the CDR3 is TGTGCCAGCAGCCCCCACAAGAACACTGAAGCTTTCTTT. The encoded protein is CASSPHKNTEAFF.

This clonotype was found many times. This rearrangement joins TRBV5-6 to TRBJ1-1; 7 nucleotides match TRBD1. CDR3 size: 14 residues. CDR1 and CDR2 (germline): SGHDT, YYEEEE. V shed 1 base and J 6 bases; nucleotides not matched to a gene: 6. The CDR3 coding sequence is TGTGCCAGCAGCTTGTACAGGGGTTTGGCTGAAGCTTTCTTT. This encodes CASSLYRGLAEAFF.

This clonotype was seen ten or more times. The rearrangement joins TRBV12-3 or TRBV12-4 to TRBJ2-3; 7 nucleotides agree with TRBD2. This CDR3 has 13 amino acids. Trimming at V came to 5 bases and at J to 2 bases, leaving 1 base not matched to a gene. This CDR3 reads CASSGLVTDTQYF. The CDR3 DNA reads as TGTGCCAGCAGTGGACTAGTCACAGATACGCAGTATTTT.

This clonotype showed up just a few times. The chain recombines TRBV10-1 with TRBJ2-5; 8 bases are a match to TRBD1. This CDR3 has 16 amino acids. V trimming: 0 bases; J trimming: 4 bases; junction bases outside the gene matches: 7. Per the germline V gene, CDR1 is WNHNN and CDR2 is SYGVQD (reference sequence). The CDR3: CASSESGQGRRETQYF. The CDR3 coding sequence is TGCGCCAGCAGTGAGTCTGGACAGGGACGGAGAGAGACCCAGTACTTC.

This clonotype was counted a few times. The chain links TRBV29-1 to TRBJ1-2; D gene ambiguous. This CDR3 is built from 11 residues. CDR1 SQVTM and CDR2 ANQGSEA come from the germline V gene. With 5 bases removed from V and 3 bases from J, the gap between germline ends came to 7 bases. The CDR3 loop is CSVPGDYGYTF. The DNA for the CDR3 is TGCAGCGTTCCGGGCGACTATGGCTACACCTTC.

The rearrangement links TRBV11-2 to TRBJ1-1; D gene unclear. Per the germline V gene, CDR1 is SGHAT and CDR2 is FQNNGV. The CDR3 loop spans 13 amino acids. Trimming cost V 2 bases and J 1 base, with 5 bases left between them. The CDR3 reads CASSLNGNTEAFF. In DNA, the CDR3 is TGTGCCAGCAGCTTAAATGGGAACACTGAAGCTTTCTTT.

The chain recombines TRBV6-2 or TRBV6-3 with TRBJ1-1; D call uncertain. CDR1 is MNHEY and CDR2 is SVGEGT in the germline V gene. This CDR3 has 16 residues. V was trimmed by 0 bases and J by 1 base, leaving 12 bases between them. As DNA, the CDR3 is TGTGCCAGCAGTTACTCTTTGGACCGGAAGAACACTGAAGCTTTCTTT. It is translated as CASSYSLDRKNTEAFF.

This clonotype came up many times. V and J are TRBV30 and TRBJ2-1; no firm D call. Looked up from germline, CDR1 is GTSNPN and CDR2 is SVGIG (reference sequence). V was pared by 6 bases and J by 5 bases, with 8 bases between. The length of the CDR3 is 11 residues. In DNA, the CDR3 is TGTGCCTGCAAGACCAACAATGAGCAGTTCTTC. Its translation: CACKTNNEQFF.

This clonotype was seen ten or more times. The rearrangement uses TRBV6-5 and TRBJ2-4; D is uncertain. This CDR3 comprises 13 residues. Trimming cost V 5 bases and J 2 bases, with 7 bases left between them. In germline, CDR1 is MNHEY, CDR2 SVGAGI. CDR3 in DNA: TGTGCCAGCAGTGAAGGTTCCAAAAACATTCAGTACTTC. It codes for CASSEGSKNIQYF.

This clonotype was found many times. CDR3 in amino acids: CASSPLDGFNEKLFF. The CDR3 DNA follows: TGTGCCAGCTCACCACTGGATGGATTTAATGAAAAACTGTTTTTT. The chain combines TRBV18 with TRBJ1-4; no clear D gene. Germline CDR1 reads KGHSH; CDR2 reads LQKENI. Trimming left V 1 base short and J 4 bases short, with 10 bases between. CDR3 length: 15 amino acids. Looking up the rest from reference TRBV18 and TRBJ1-4 gives the full variable domain: NAGVMQNPRHLVRRRGQEARLRCSPMKGHSHVYWYRQLPEEGLKFMVYLQKENIIDESGMPKERFSAEFPKEGPSILRIQQVVRGDSAAYFCASSPLDGFNEKLFFGSGTQLSVL.

This clonotype occurred a few times. The chain uses TRBV12-3 or TRBV12-4 and TRBJ2-5, with 9 positions matching TRBD1. V lost 4 bases, J lost 6 bases, and 15 bases stayed unmatched. This CDR3 spans 17 amino acids. The CDR3 DNA reads TGTGCCAGCAGTTCATCCCCGGGACAGGGACTTGTGAAGACCCAGTACTTC. Protein: CASSSSPGQGLVKTQYF.

This clonotype has at least ten counts. This rearrangement joins TRBV4-1 to TRBJ2-7; possible D gene TRBD1, 5 bases. Trimming cost V 0 bases and J 4 bases, with 13 bases left between them. In germline, CDR1 is MGHRA, CDR2 YSYEKL. CDR3 length: 15 amino acids. Here the CDR3 DNA reads TGCGCCAGCAGCCAAGATCTATCAGGGCGATACGAGCAGTACTTC. The encoded protein is CASSQDLSGRYEQYF.

There are a few counts of this clonotype. The V and J genes are TRBV29-1 and TRBJ2-5; tentatively, D is TRBD1 (6 bases). This CDR3 has 11 residues. The ends were cut back, 4 bases at V and 5 bases at J, with 8 bases in the middle. Per germline, CDR1 SQVTM and CDR2 ANQGSEA. CDR3 sequence (DNA): TGCAGCGTTGCAGGGGTGGAGACCCAGTACTTC. Translating it yields CSVAGVETQYF. Using reference TRBV29-1 and TRBJ2-5 for the parts outside the CDR3, the full variable domain is SAVISQKPSRDICQRGTSLTIQCQVDSQVTMMFWYRQQPGQSLTLIATANQGSEATYESGFVIDKFPISRPNLTFSTLTVSNMSPEDSSIYLCSVAGVETQYFGPGTRLLVL.

The table lists this clonotype with many counts. The chain recombines TRBV2 with TRBJ1-3; D call uncertain. In germline, CDR1 is SNHLY, CDR2 FYNNEI. V was cut by 5 bases and J by 0 bases, with 11 bases left in between. The CDR3 covers 15 residues. The CDR3 here is CASSQKPSSGNTIYF. The CDR3 nucleotides are TGTGCCAGCAGTCAAAAACCCAGCTCTGGAAACACCATATATTTT.